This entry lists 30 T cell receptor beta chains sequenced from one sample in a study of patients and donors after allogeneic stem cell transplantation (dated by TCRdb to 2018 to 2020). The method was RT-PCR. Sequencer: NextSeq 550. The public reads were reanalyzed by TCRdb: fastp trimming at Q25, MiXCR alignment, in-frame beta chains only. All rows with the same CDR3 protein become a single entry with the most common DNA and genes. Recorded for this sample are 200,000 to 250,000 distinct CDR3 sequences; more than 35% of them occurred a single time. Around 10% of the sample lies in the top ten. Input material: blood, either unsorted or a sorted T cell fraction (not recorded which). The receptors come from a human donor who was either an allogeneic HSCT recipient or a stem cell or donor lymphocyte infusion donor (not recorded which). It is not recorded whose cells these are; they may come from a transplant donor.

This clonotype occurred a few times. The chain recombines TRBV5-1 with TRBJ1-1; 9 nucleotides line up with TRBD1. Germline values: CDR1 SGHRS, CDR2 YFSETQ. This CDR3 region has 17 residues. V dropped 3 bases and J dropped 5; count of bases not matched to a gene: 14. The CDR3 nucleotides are TGCGCCAGCAGCTCTACTTTGCCTCGACAGGGGGGAACTGAAGCTTTCTTT. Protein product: CASSSTLPRQGGTEAFF. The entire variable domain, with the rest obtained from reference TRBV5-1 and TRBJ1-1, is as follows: KAGVTQTPRYLIKTRGQQVTLSCSPISGHRSVSWYQQTPGQGLQFLFEYFSETQRNKGNFPGRFSGRQFSNSRSEMNVSTLELGDSALYLCASSSTLPRQGGTEAFFGQGTRLTVV.

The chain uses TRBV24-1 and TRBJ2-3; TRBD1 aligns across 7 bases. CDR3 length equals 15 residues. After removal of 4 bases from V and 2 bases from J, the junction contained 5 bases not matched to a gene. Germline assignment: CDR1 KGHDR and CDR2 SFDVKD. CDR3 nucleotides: TGTGCCACCAGTGACTCCGGGACAGTCACAGATACGCAGTATTTT. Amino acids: CATSDSGTVTDTQYF.

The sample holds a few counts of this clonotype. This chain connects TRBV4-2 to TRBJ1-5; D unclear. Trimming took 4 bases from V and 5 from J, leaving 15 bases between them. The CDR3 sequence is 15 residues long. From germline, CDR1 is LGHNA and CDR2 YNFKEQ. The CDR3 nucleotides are TGTGCCAGCAGCCCTGACGAAAGGGCGCATCAGCCCCAGCATTTT. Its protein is CASSPDERAHQPQHF.

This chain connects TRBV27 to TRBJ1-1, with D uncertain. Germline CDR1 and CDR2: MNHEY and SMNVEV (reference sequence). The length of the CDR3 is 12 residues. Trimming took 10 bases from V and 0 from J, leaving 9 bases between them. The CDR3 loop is CAIRGVNTEAFF. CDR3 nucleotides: TGTGCCATAAGAGGAGTGAACACTGAAGCTTTCTTT.

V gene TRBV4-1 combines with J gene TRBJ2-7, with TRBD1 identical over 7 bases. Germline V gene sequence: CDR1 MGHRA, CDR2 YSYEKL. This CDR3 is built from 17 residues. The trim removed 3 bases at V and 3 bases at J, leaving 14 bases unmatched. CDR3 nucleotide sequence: TGCGCCAGCAGCCACCCCAGTCAAGGACAGGTCTTCTACGAGCAGTACTTC. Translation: CASSHPSQGQVFYEQYF.

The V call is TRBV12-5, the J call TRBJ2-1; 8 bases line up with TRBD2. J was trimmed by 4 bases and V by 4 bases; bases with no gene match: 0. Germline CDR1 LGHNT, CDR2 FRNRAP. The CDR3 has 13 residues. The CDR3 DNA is TGTGCTAGTGGTTCGGGGGGGTACAATGAGCAGTTCTTC. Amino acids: CASGSGGYNEQFF.

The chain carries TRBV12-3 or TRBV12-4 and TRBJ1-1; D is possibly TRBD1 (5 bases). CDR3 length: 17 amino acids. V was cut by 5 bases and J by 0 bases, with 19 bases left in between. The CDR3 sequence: CASSAAGGVNMNTEAFF. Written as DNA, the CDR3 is TGTGCCAGCAGTGCCGCGGGGGGTGTTAACATGAACACTGAAGCTTTCTTT.

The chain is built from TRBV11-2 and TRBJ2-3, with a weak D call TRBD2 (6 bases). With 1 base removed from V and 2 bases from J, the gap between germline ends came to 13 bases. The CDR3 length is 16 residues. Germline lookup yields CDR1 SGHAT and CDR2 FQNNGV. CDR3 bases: TGTGCCAGCAGCTTAGCGGTCGCGGGGTACACAGATACGCAGTATTTT. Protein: CASSLAVAGYTDTQYF.

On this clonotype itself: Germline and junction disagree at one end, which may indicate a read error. CDR3 nucleotide sequence: TGCGCCAGCAGCTTGGGTGAGGGCCTAGGGGATATCTTC. Amino acids: CASSLGEGLGDIF. The chain combines TRBV5-1 with TRBJ2-5; D is tentatively TRBD1 or TRBD2 (5 bases each). Germline lookup yields CDR1 SGHRS and CDR2 YFSETQ. The CDR3 spans 13 residues.

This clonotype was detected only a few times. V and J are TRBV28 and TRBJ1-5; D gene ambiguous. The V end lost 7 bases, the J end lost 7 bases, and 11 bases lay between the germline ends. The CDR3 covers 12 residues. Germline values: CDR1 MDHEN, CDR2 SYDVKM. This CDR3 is CASTLGLQPQHF. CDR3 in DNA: TGTGCCAGCACCTTGGGTCTGCAGCCCCAGCATTTT.

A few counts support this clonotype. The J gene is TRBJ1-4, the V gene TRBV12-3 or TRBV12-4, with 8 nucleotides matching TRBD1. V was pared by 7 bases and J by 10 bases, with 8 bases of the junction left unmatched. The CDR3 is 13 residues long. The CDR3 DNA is TGTGCCAGCACTGCCGGACAGGGATTAAAACTGTTTTTT. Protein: CASTAGQGLKLFF.

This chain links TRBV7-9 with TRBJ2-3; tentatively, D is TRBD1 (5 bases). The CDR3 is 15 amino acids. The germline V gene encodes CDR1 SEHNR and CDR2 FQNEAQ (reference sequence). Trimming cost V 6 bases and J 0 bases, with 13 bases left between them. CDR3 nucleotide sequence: TGTGCCAGCAGGCCAGGGATCTACAGCACAGATACGCAGTATTTT. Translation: CASRPGIYSTDTQYF.

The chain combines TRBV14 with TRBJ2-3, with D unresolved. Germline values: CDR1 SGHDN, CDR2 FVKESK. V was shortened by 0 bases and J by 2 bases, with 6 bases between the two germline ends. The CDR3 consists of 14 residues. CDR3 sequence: CASSQDPFTDTQYF. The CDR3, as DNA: TGTGCCAGCAGCCAAGACCCCTTCACAGATACGCAGTATTTT.

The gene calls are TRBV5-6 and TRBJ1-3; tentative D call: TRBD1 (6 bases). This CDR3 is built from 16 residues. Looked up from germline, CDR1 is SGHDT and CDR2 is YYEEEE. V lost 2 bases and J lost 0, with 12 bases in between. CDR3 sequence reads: CASSFGTSGSGNTIYF. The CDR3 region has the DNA TGTGCCAGCAGCTTTGGGACATCAGGCTCTGGAAACACCATATATTTT.

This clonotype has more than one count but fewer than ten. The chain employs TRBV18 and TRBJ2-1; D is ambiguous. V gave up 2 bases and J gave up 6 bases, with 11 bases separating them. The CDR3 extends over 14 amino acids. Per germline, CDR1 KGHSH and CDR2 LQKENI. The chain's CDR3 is CASSPRNGGNEQFF. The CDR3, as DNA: TGTGCCAGCTCACCAAGGAACGGTGGCAATGAGCAGTTCTTC.

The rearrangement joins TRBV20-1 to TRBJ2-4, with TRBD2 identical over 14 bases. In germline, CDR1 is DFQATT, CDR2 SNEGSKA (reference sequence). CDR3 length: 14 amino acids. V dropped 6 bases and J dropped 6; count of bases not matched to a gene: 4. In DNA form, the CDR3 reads TGCAGTGCGACCGGGACTAGCGGGGGAAACATTCAGTACTTC. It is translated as CSATGTSGGNIQYF.

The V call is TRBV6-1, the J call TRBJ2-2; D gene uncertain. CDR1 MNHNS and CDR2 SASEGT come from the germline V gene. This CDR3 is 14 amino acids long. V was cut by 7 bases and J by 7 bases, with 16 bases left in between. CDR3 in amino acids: CASNNHGQSGELFF. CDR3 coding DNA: TGTGCCAGCAACAACCACGGGCAGAGCGGGGAGCTGTTTTTT.

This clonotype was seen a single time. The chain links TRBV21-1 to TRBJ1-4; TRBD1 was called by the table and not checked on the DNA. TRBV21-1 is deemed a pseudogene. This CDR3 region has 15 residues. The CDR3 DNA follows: TGTGCCAGCAGCACTGACAGCCCCGCGGAGAAAAAACTGTTTTTT. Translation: CASSTDSPAEKKLFF.

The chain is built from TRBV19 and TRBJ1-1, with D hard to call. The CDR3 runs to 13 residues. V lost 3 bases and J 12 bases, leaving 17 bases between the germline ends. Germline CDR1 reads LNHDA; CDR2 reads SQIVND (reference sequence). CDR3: CASSMNRYPWTFF. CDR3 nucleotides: TGTGCCAGTAGTATGAATAGATACCCTTGGACTTTCTTT.

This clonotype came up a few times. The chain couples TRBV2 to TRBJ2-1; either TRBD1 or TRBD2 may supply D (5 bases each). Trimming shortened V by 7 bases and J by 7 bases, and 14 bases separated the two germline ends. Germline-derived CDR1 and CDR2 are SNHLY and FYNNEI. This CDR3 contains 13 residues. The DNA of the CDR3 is TGTGCCAGCACCCCCGGGGCAGCAAATGAGCAGTTCTTC. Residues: CASTPGAANEQFF.

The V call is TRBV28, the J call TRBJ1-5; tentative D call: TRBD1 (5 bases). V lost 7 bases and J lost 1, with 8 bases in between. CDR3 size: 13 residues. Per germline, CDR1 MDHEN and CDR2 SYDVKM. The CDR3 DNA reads TGTGCCAGCAAGGGGCTGAGCAATCAGCCCCAGCATTTT. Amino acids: CASKGLSNQPQHF.

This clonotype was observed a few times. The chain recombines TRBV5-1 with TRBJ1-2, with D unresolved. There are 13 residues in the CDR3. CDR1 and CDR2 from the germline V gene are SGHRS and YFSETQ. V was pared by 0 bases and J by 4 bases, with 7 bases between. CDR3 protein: CASSLEAGYGYTF. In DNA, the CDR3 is TGCGCCAGCAGCTTGGAAGCGGGCTATGGCTACACCTTC.

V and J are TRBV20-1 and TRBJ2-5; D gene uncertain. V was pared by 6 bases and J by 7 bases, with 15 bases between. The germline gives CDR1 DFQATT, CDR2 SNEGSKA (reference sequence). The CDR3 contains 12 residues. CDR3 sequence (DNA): TGCAGTGCAACGACTCCTGCTGGGACCCAGTACTTC. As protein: CSATTPAGTQYF.

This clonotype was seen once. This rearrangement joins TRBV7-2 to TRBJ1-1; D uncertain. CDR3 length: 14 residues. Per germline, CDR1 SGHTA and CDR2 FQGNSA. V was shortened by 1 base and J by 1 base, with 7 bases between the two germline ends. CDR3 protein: CASSLDRTNTEAFF. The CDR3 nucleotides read TGTGCCAGCAGCTTAGACAGAACGAACACTGAAGCTTTCTTT.

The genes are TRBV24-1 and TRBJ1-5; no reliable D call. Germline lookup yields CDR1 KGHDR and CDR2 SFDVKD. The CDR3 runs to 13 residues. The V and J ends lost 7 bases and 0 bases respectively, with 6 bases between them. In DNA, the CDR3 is TGTGCCACCAGAGCCCATAGCAATCAGCCCCAGCATTTT. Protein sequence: CATRAHSNQPQHF.

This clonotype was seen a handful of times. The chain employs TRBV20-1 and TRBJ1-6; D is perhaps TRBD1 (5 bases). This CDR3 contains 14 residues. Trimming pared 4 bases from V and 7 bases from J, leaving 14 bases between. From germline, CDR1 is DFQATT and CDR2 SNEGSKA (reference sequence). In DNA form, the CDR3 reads TGCAGTGCTAAGCCGGGACGGAGGAATTCACCCCTCCACTTT. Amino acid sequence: CSAKPGRRNSPLHF.

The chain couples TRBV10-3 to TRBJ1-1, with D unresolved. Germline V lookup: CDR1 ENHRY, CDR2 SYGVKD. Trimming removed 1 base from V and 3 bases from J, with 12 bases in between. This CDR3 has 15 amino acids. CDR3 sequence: CAISEFEDYDTEAFF. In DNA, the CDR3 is TGTGCCATCAGTGAGTTCGAGGATTATGACACTGAAGCTTTCTTT.

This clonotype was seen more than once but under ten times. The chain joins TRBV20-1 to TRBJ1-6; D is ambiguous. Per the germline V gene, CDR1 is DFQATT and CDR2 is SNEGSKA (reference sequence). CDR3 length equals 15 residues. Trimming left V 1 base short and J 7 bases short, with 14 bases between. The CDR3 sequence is CSARASGSRNSPLHF. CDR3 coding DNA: TGCAGTGCTAGAGCTTCAGGCAGTCGGAATTCACCCCTCCACTTT.

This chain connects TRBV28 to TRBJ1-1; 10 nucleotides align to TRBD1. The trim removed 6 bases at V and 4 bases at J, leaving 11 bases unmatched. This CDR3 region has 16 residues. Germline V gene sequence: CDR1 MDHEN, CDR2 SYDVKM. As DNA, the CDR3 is TGTGCCAGCAGGCCCCCGGGACAGGGGCTTGGCACTGAAGCTTTCTTT. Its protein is CASRPPGQGLGTEAFF.

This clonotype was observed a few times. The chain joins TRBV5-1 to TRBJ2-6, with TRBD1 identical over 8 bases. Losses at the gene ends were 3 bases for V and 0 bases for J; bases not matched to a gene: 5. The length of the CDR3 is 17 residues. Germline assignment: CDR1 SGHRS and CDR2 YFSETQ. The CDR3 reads CASSSGTGSSGANVLTF. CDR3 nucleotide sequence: TGCGCCAGCAGCTCCGGGACAGGTTCCTCTGGGGCCAACGTCCTGACTTTC.